This T cell receptor (beta chain) emerged from a study of spatial heterogeneity in lung cancer (dated by TCRdb to about 2019). Regarding the study in general: Donors were 70 or so patients with early-stage, untreated non-small cell lung cancer from the lung TRACERx cohort. Follow-up PBMC samples were sequenced whenever available, with a median time to follow-up of approximately 23 months after resection. More beta-chain than alpha-chain transcripts were consistently detected, likely reflecting higher beta-chain transcript abundance. In the raw uncorrected reads, each unique combination of TCR and UMI appeared more than ten times on average. In non-small cell lung cancer, the study made a quantitative comparison of TCR alpha and beta repertoires among multiple tumor regions, matched nontumor lung and blood. TCR repertoire features were related to nonsynonymous mutation counts determined by whole-exome sequencing of tumor tissue. At surgery, both alpha and beta chains were TCR-sequenced in about 200 tumor regions, approximately 64 matched nontumor lung samples and some 58 PBMC samples.

As concerns this clonotype: The antigen it binds to is not known. No much larger clonotype is one base removed from it; base qualities were not supplied.

Library preparation employed 5' RACE. The instrument was a NextSeq 500. In the TCR library protocol, a unique molecular identifier was attached to each TCR cDNA molecule so that PCR and sequencing errors could be corrected. From the authors' description of their analysis: TCR identification, UMI-based error correction and CDR3 extraction were all carried out with Decombinator tools. Expanded TCRs were defined as those above a frequency of 2 per 1,000, corresponding to the top 1% of the tumor frequency distribution. Rényi diversity was computed with the R vegan package after subsampling each repertoire 100 times to 5,000 TCRs. CDR3 similarity networks were built from amino acid triplet string-kernel similarity, connecting CDR3s with pairwise similarity above 0.82. TCRdb trimmed the raw reads at Q25, called clones with MiXCR and kept productive beta chains. Every entry covers one CDR3 protein and lists the most common genes and DNA from its rows. What appears here as the V and J calls and clone size reflects TCRdb's work, not the paper's. The sample table holds about 36,000 distinct CDR3 sequences, of which under 9% were seen once. The ten largest clones capture approximately 8.8% of the sample.

According to the study, the label for this sample's time point signals: blood at routine non-recurrence follow-up after resection. For TCR sequencing, whole RNA was extracted from tumor and nontumor lung tissue, or from cryopreserved PBMC samples, and no cell sorting was done. Only patients with enough RNA available from two or more tumor regions were chosen for TCR sequencing. General conclusions and limits of the study: Ubiquitous expanded tumor TCRs showed up in blood more often at tumor resection than at routine follow-up. Comparisons of baseline and follow-up blood repertoires included only approximately 14 patients. Confirming at a functional level the hypothesis that regional TCRs recognize regional mutations was considered to require additional single-cell paired TCR alpha and beta sequencing.

Taken from the germline V gene, the CDR1 and CDR2 loops are MNHEY and SVGAGI. Trimming takes 5 bases from V and 5 bases from J, and the germline ends sit 12 bases apart. Its CDR3 holds 13 amino acids, cysteine through phenylalanine. The sequence is cut down to CDR3 DNA, 39 bases in frame from base 1. The starting material was PBMCs, obtained at follow-up. The receptor was derived from a male donor with early-stage non-small cell lung cancer. The V gene is TRBV6-5 and the J gene is TRBJ1-1; the D gene cannot be named for sure. The DNA reads as follows: TGTGCCAGCAGTCCTCGGACGGCGACTGAAGCTTTCTTT. Its product reads: CASSPRTATEAFF.